This T cell receptor (beta chain) is drawn from a study of blood T cell repertoires in COVID-19 (dated by TCRdb to the early 2020s). Notes on the research overall: Collaborator samples came from the United States, Italy and Spain and covered acute and convalescent phases of COVID-19. The sample metadata nearly always contained a de-identified subject ID, COVID-19 status, age in years and sex. Samples were obtained from the ongoing ImmuneRACE study (first 160 participants) and from some 1,200 subjects provided by 6 global collaborators. The dataset comprised deeply sampled blood TCRbeta repertoires from subjects exposed to, actively infected with, or recovered from COVID-19. The material from the prospective study consisted of cDNA or gDNA derived from T cells, B-cell-depleted T cells, or PBMCs. The repertoires were released in a freely available public database intended as a resource for research on the immune response to SARS-CoV-2. Where HLA class I and class II types were available, the types were taken from metadata supplied by the sample provider, not from assay-based typing.

What the authors observed across the whole study: The amount of clinical and demographic metadata varied by source and participant and was provided uncurated.

TCRbeta CDR3 regions were amplified from genomic DNA by means of the immunoSEQ Assay, a bias-controlled multiplex PCR. The paper's data handling went like this. Within the assay, amplification of reference gene primers was used to estimate how many nucleated cells each sample contained. To quantify the absolute abundance of each unique TCRbeta CDR3 rearrangement, sequence reads were collapsed and filtered. For each sample, productive Simpson clonality was calculated by taking the square root of Simpson's diversity index across productive rearrangements. As stored in TCRdb, this immuneACCESS dataset retains in-frame rearrangements with V and J assigned. A fraction of the clones does not appear; measured against another copy, unresolved V genes explain less than half of the discrepancy, and the remainder lacks a known reason. The V and J calls and clone size are taken from that table; D and trimming were inferred from the DNA. This sample has some 60,000 clones in its table, and around 79% of those were observed once. Together, the top ten hold roughly 18% of the sample.

Collaborating institutions collected whole blood in K2EDTA tubes following their own protocols. For TCRbeta analysis, collaborators shipped samples in one of three forms: frozen whole blood, isolated PBMCs, or DNA extracted from either of those sample types. The CDR3 runs 17 residues from the cysteine to the phenylalanine. Solely the CDR3 DNA is kept, with 51 bases framed from the first base. V and J are trimmed by 9 bases and 0 bases, and the gene matches miss 17 bases of the junction. The germline V gene (reference sequence) sets CDR1 to LGHDT and CDR2 to YNNKEL. This clone was seen just once. It has no known antigen specificity. Per-base quality was not reported, and no clone a single base away is much larger than it.

Rearrangement joined TRBV3-1 (or the pseudogene TRBV3-2) to TRBJ2-7; 7 central bases correspond to TRBD2. The sample comprised peripheral blood. The sequence derives from a woman aged 45 to 65 with active or convalescent COVID-19. The DNA is TGTGCCAGGACCCCGGGACTAACGGAACTTAGCTCCTACGAGCAGTACTTC. Translated, it gives CARTPGLTELSSYEQYF.